This record looks at one T cell receptor (beta chain) sequence and its context. Its matching antigen is unknown. Unmatched junction bases numbered 21, after V lost 0 bases and J lost 10 bases. Germline loops: CDR1 DFQATT, CDR2 SNEGSKA (reference sequence). CDR3 length equals 17 residues. These data belong to a study of T-cell reconstitution after alpha-beta-depleted transplantation in children. The TCRbeta library was prepared with unique molecular identifiers. TCRdb independently ran MiXCR on the PCR reads; one entry per CDR3 protein. The table shows over 450,000 distinct CDR3 sequences, with roughly a tenth occurring only once. Whole-study findings and limits: A year had passed since transplant, and T-cell counts and diversity by then came mostly from newly produced T cells. In patients about two months after transplant, alpha-beta T cells reportedly arose from several hundred expanded graft clones.

This receptor was obtained from a child aged 2-15 years with inherited bone marrow failure, due to receive a stem cell transplant. Sequenced material: PBMCs, taken before TCRalphabeta/CD19-depleted stem cell transplant. V is TRBV20-1 and J is TRBJ2-7; 7 nucleotides match TRBD2. Here the CDR3 DNA reads TGCAGTGCTAGAGATCGCGGAGCGGGACCTTTTTCGTACGGTCAGTACTTC. Translation: CSARDRGAGPFSYGQYF.